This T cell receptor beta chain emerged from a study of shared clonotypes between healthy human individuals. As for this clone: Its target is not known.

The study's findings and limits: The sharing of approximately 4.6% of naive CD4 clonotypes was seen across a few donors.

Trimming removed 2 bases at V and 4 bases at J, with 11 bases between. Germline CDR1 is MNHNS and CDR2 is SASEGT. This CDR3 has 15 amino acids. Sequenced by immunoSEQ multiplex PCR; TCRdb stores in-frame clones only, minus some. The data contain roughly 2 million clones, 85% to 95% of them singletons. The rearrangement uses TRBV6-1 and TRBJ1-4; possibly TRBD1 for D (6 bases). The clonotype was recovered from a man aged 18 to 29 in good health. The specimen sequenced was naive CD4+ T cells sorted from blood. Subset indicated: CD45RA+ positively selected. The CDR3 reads CASSETGTINEKLFF. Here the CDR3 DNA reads TGTGCCAGCAGTGAAACCGGGACAATTAATGAAAAACTGTTTTTT.